These 7 T cell receptor beta chains came from one sample sequenced in a study of blood T cell repertoires in COVID-19. The data were produced by immunoSEQ multiplex PCR, yet TCRdb's version contains in-frame clones alone and is incomplete. The repertoire includes about 240,000 clones, about 80% of them detected once, and more than 9.5% sits in the top ten. Sequencing was done on a sample of peripheral blood. These receptors all stem from a woman aged 80 or over with acute or convalescent COVID-19.

The chain recombines TRBV2 with TRBJ1-5, with D perhaps TRBD1 (5 bases). The germline V and J ends were trimmed by 1 base and 1 base, with 8 bases remaining between them. CDR3 length: 15 amino acids. Germline CDR1 SNHLY, CDR2 FYNNEI. This CDR3 is CASSEDRISNQPQHF. CDR3 in DNA: TGTGCCAGCAGTGAAGACAGGATAAGCAATCAGCCCCAGCATTTT.

CDR3 sequence: CASSVHSRGGTGNQPQHF. CDR3 coding DNA: TGTGCCAGCAGCGTTCACTCCCGGGGGGGGACGGGCAATCAGCCCCAGCATTTT. The chain combines TRBV28 with TRBJ1-5; possibly TRBD1 for D (5 bases). CDR1 is MDHEN and CDR2 is SYDVKM in the germline V gene. The CDR3 spans 18 residues. Trimming stripped 6 bases from V and 2 bases from J, with 23 bases between.

CDR3 residues: CASSSRGGPNQPQHF. The CDR3 DNA sequence: TGTGCCAGCAGCTCGAGGGGGGGCCCCAATCAGCCCCAGCATTTT. The V gene is TRBV2, the J gene TRBJ1-5; possible D gene TRBD1, 6 bases. V shed 6 bases and J shed 3 bases, with 15 bases lying between them. The CDR3 is 15 amino acids. CDR1 SNHLY and CDR2 FYNNEI come from the germline V gene.

This chain links TRBV19 with TRBJ1-1; D not resolved. Trimming took off 5 bases at V and 1 base at J, with 8 bases between the two ends. Per germline, CDR1 LNHDA and CDR2 SQIVND (reference sequence). The CDR3 runs to 13 residues. CDR3: CASSLTRNTEAFF. The CDR3 region has the DNA TGTGCCAGTAGTCTAACGAGGAACACTGAAGCTTTCTTT.

CDR3: CAVRPLAKNIQYF. CDR3 nucleotides: TGTGCCGTCAGGCCCCTAGCCAAAAACATTCAGTACTTC. The chain links TRBV2 to TRBJ2-4; unclear D gene. The germline CDR1 and CDR2 sequences are SNHLY and FYNNEI. CDR3 length: 13 amino acids. V shed 11 bases and J shed 0 bases, with 11 bases lying between them.

This clone was seen a few times. The CDR3 DNA is TGTGCCAGCAGCTCGTTCTACGAGCAGTACTTC. Its protein is CASSSFYEQYF. V is TRBV7-8 and J is TRBJ2-7; D uncertain. This CDR3 is built from 11 residues. V was shortened by 4 bases and J by 3 bases, with 4 bases between the two germline ends. Germline assignment: CDR1 SGHVS and CDR2 FQNEAQ.

The chain joins TRBV28 to TRBJ2-7; TRBD1 agrees at 8 bases. CDR1 is MDHEN and CDR2 is SYDVKM in the germline V gene. V shed 9 bases, J shed 2 bases, and the junction held 6 bases outside the gene matches. The CDR3 contains 13 residues. The CDR3 spells CASHRGMAYEQYF. DNA for the CDR3: TGTGCCAGTCACAGGGGGATGGCCTACGAGCAGTACTTC.